Following are 7 T cell receptor beta chains from one sample sequenced in a study of T cells in Graves' hyperthyroidism and ophthalmopathy (dated by TCRdb to the late 2010s). Library preparation used multiplex PCR. The sequencing machine was an Illumina HiSeq 2000. The TCR beta CDR3 regions were amplified from the RNA transcripts. The first round of RT-PCR for the TCR CDR3 was performed with the HTBI primer set and the Qiagen OneStep RT-PCR kit. The public sequencing data were trimmed at Q25 with fastp and processed into clonotypes with MiXCR by TCRdb, which kept only in-frame beta chains. Here each entry gathers all rows of one CDR3 protein and keeps the most common genes and DNA. This sample comprises about 560,000 distinct CDR3 sequences, approximately 15% of them detected only once. The top ten clonotypes cover about 20% of the sample. Sequenced sample: blood. The receptors come from a young woman with Graves' hyperthyroidism.

There are many counts of this clonotype. The V gene is TRBV30, the J gene TRBJ2-5; D possibly uses TRBD1 or TRBD2 (5 bases each). Trimming took off 4 bases at V and 5 bases at J, with 14 bases between the two ends. CDR3 length: 13 amino acids. Germline CDR1 GTSNPN, CDR2 SVGIG (reference sequence). Written as DNA, the CDR3 is TGTGCCTGGATGTCGGTGGGGGTGGAGACCCAGTACTTC. This codes for CAWMSVGVETQYF.

This clonotype was recorded many times. This rearrangement joins TRBV3-1 to TRBJ2-3, with D tentatively TRBD1 or TRBD2 (6 bases each). The CDR3 runs 16 residues. CDR1 is LGHDT and CDR2 is YNNKEL in the germline V gene (reference sequence). With 0 bases removed from V and 6 bases from J, the gap between germline ends came to 16 bases. CDR3 nucleotide sequence: TGTGCCAGCAGCCAAGAAGGGGGGCTAGCATCGGATACGCAGTATTTT. Encoded protein: CASSQEGGLASDTQYF.

The rearrangement uses TRBV19 and TRBJ1-5; D might be TRBD1 (5 bases). The V end lost 6 bases, the J end lost 0 bases, and 15 bases lay between the germline ends. The CDR3 is 16 residues long. Looked up from germline, CDR1 is LNHDA and CDR2 is SQIVND (reference sequence). CDR3 coding DNA: TGTGCCAGTAGGCCCCCGGGACGCAATAGCAATCAGCCCCAGCATTTT. This sequence encodes CASRPPGRNSNQPQHF. Supplemented by reference TRBV19 and TRBJ1-5, the full variable domain reads DGGITQSPKYLFRKEGQNVTLSCEQNLNHDAMYWYRQDPGQGLRLIYYSQIVNDFQKGDIAEGYSVSREKKESFPLTVTSAQKNPTAFYLCASRPPGRNSNQPQHFGDGTRLSIL.

V usage is TRBV9 and J usage is TRBJ2-3; 8 bases match TRBD2. The ends lost 0 bases at V and 5 bases at J; junction bases unmatched: 11. CDR3 size: 17 residues. CDR1 and CDR2 from the germline V gene are SGDLS and YYNGEE. The CDR3 sequence is CASSVDPAGVLKDTQYF. The CDR3 coding sequence is TGTGCCAGCAGCGTAGATCCAGCGGGAGTGTTGAAAGATACGCAGTATTTT.

This clonotype was observed many times. The gene calls are TRBV10-3 and TRBJ2-1, with TRBD2 identical over 8 bases. V shed 5 bases, J shed 2 bases, and the junction held 11 bases outside the gene matches. The V gene's germline CDR1 is ENHRY and CDR2 SYGVKD. The CDR3 is 17 residues long. CDR3 sequence reads: CAISTTSGRGPYNEQFF. In nucleotides, the CDR3 is TGTGCCATCAGTACAACTAGCGGCAGAGGGCCCTACAATGAGCAGTTCTTC.

This clonotype was seen repeatedly, ten times or more. The V call is TRBV20-1, the J call TRBJ2-3; the match to TRBD2 covers 7 bases. Germline loops: CDR1 DFQATT, CDR2 SNEGSKA (reference sequence). This CDR3 comprises 16 residues. J lost 1 base, V lost 2 bases, and 9 bases had no gene match. CDR3 protein: CSARPRGREGTDTQYF. In nucleotides, the CDR3 is TGCAGTGCTAGACCCCGAGGGAGGGAGGGCACAGATACGCAGTATTTT.

This clonotype has just a few counts. The rearrangement uses TRBV2 and TRBJ2-7; 9 bases match TRBD2. The V gene end was trimmed by 5 bases and the J gene end by 2 bases; junction bases not matched to a gene: 10. CDR1 SNHLY and CDR2 FYNNEI come from the germline V gene. There are 16 residues in the CDR3. The CDR3 nucleotides read TGTGCCAGCAGTTCGTCGAGGACTAGCGAAACCTACGAGCAGTACTTC. Translation: CASSSSRTSETYEQYF.